Following are 22 T cell receptor beta chains from one sample sequenced in a study of identical twins. TCRdb passed the 5' RACE reads through MiXCR, listing each CDR3 protein once. Among a few hundred thousand distinct CDR3 sequences listed, more than 9% were seen once. This same sample was also part of a study on yellow fever vaccine responses in identical twins.

The sequenced sample consisted of PBMCs. The source is a young woman in good health.

This clonotype was counted ten times or more. The chain has TRBV7-2 and TRBJ2-2, with D possibly TRBD2 on 6 matching bases. Germline V CDR1 and CDR2: SGHTA, FQGNSA. The CDR3 contains 15 residues. Trimming took off 5 bases at V and 5 bases at J, with 15 bases between the two ends. CDR3 DNA: TGTGCCAGCAGCCGCGGGCTAGGGAGGACCGGGGAGCTGTTTTTT. The encoded protein is CASSRGLGRTGELFF.

This clonotype was counted many times. The chain couples TRBV28 to TRBJ2-5; TRBD1 matches at 12 bases. The CDR3 is 15 residues long. Germline trimming cut 2 bases from V and 5 bases from J; bases unmatched to any gene: 3. Germline V gene sequence: CDR1 MDHEN, CDR2 SYDVKM. In DNA, the CDR3 is TGTGCCAGCAGTTTAGGGACAGGGGGCCGGGAGACCCAGTACTTC. Protein product: CASSLGTGGRETQYF.

V is TRBV16 and J is TRBJ1-2; possible D gene TRBD1, 6 bases. The length of the CDR3 is 15 residues. The germline V gene has CDR1 KGHSY and CDR2 FQNENV. The germline V and J ends were trimmed by 0 bases and 3 bases, with 11 bases remaining between them. The CDR3 loop is CASSQSLQGDYGYTF. The CDR3 nucleotides are TGTGCCAGCAGCCAATCGCTACAGGGTGACTATGGCTACACCTTC.

This chain links TRBV6-1 with TRBJ2-7; 9 bases are a match to TRBD1. Per germline, CDR1 MNHNS and CDR2 SASEGT. V was pared by 5 bases and J by 4 bases, with 6 bases of the junction left unmatched. The CDR3 is 14 amino acids. In DNA, the CDR3 is TGTGCCAGCAGTCCGTGGACAGGGGAGTACGAGCAGTACTTC. It yields the protein CASSPWTGEYEQYF.

The gene calls are TRBV20-1 and TRBJ1-2, with D uncertain. V lost 3 bases, J lost 7 bases, and 12 bases lay in between. Germline V lookup: CDR1 DFQATT, CDR2 SNEGSKA (reference sequence). This CDR3 is 12 amino acids long. The CDR3 spells CSARGRAGGYTF. Here the CDR3 DNA reads TGCAGTGCTAGGGGGAGAGCGGGTGGCTACACCTTC.

The V call is TRBV7-8, the J call TRBJ1-6; D is unresolved. CDR3 length: 16 amino acids. Trimming removed 0 bases at V and 7 bases at J, with 13 bases between. Per germline, CDR1 SGHVS and CDR2 FQNEAQ. The CDR3 nucleotides are TGTGCCAGCAGCTTAGCGTTCCAGGCAGACAATTCACCCCTCCACTTT. Translation: CASSLAFQADNSPLHF.

In this sample, this clonotype turned up many times. The CDR3 coding sequence is TGTGCCAGCACCCGGACAGGGGACGAGCAGTACTTC. This gives the protein CASTRTGDEQYF. The J gene is TRBJ2-7, the V gene TRBV6-6; 9 nucleotides agree with TRBD1. Germline V gene sequence: CDR1 MNHNY, CDR2 SVGAGI (reference sequence). The CDR3 totals 12 residues. Trimming removed 7 bases from V and 5 bases from J; junction bases left unmatched: 3.

In its sample, this clonotype was seen many times. The chain combines TRBV29-1 with TRBJ2-7; TRBD2 aligns across 10 bases. CDR1 and CDR2 (germline): SQVTM, ANQGSEA. V shed 7 bases, J shed 6 bases, and the junction held 12 bases outside the gene matches. This CDR3 comprises 14 residues. CDR3 in DNA: TGCAGCGCCATACTAGCGGGATCTGGTACCGAGCAGTACTTC. Its protein is CSAILAGSGTEQYF.

This chain joins TRBV12-3 or TRBV12-4 and TRBJ2-2; 10 bases match TRBD2. V dropped 5 bases and J dropped 3; count of bases not matched to a gene: 9. The CDR3 length is 17 residues. The CDR3 DNA sequence: TGTGCCAGCAGTACTCTAGCGGGAGAGTTGTACACCGGGGAGCTGTTTTTT. Translation: CASSTLAGELYTGELFF.

This clonotype was counted only a few times. The gene calls are TRBV2 and TRBJ2-5; 13 nucleotides align to TRBD2. The CDR3 consists of 16 residues. CDR1 and CDR2 (germline): SNHLY, FYNNEI. Losses at the gene ends were 6 bases for V and 3 bases for J; bases not matched to a gene: 7. The CDR3 here is CASSSGLAGAKETQYF. DNA of the CDR3: TGTGCCAGCAGCTCCGGACTAGCGGGGGCGAAAGAGACCCAGTACTTC.

A few counts support this clonotype. The chain carries TRBV7-3 and TRBJ2-5; tentatively, D is TRBD1 (6 bases). The CDR3 spans 13 residues. In germline, CDR1 is SGHTA, CDR2 FQGTGA. V lost 4 bases and J 5 bases, leaving 11 bases between the germline ends. CDR3: CASSWTVTETQYF. CDR3 in DNA: TGTGCCAGCAGCTGGACAGTAACGGAGACCCAGTACTTC.

Many counts were recorded for this clonotype. The chain is built from TRBV4-2 and TRBJ2-6, with D unresolved. Trimming removed 4 bases at V and 2 bases at J, with 0 bases between. From germline, CDR1 is LGHNA and CDR2 YNFKEQ. The CDR3 has 12 residues. Here the CDR3 DNA reads TGTGCCAGCAGCCCTGGGGCCAACGTCCTGACTTTC. Its protein product is CASSPGANVLTF.

There are many counts of this clonotype. The rearrangement joins TRBV11-2 to TRBJ1-1; D gene ambiguous. The germline V gene encodes CDR1 SGHAT and CDR2 FQNNGV. This CDR3 has 14 amino acids. V lost 2 bases to trimming and J lost 0 bases, with 7 bases between them. The CDR3 DNA follows: TGTGCCAGCAGCTTACGTCGGTTGAACACTGAAGCTTTCTTT. This sequence encodes CASSLRRLNTEAFF.

This rearrangement joins TRBV9 to TRBJ2-1; no clear D gene. The CDR3 has 15 amino acids. V was clipped by 3 bases and J by 7 bases, with 17 bases between them. Germline CDR1 is SGDLS and CDR2 is YYNGEE. The CDR3 is CASSGRSSSANEQFF. The CDR3 DNA sequence: TGTGCCAGCAGCGGCCGAAGTAGCTCCGCAAATGAGCAGTTCTTC.

This clonotype showed up many times. This chain connects TRBV5-5 to TRBJ1-1, with unresolved D. The CDR3 loop spans 12 amino acids. The V and J ends lost 4 bases and 1 base respectively, with 5 bases between them. Germline V gene lookup returns CDR1 SGHKS and CDR2 YYEKEE (reference sequence). The chain's CDR3 is CASSPWNTEAFF. The CDR3 DNA reads as TGTGCCAGCAGCCCGTGGAACACTGAAGCTTTCTTT.

The chain couples TRBV27 to TRBJ2-3; 10 bases are shared with TRBD2. The CDR3 runs to 18 residues. Losses at the gene ends were 2 bases for V and 4 bases for J; bases not matched to a gene: 12. Per germline, CDR1 MNHEY and CDR2 SMNVEV (reference sequence). CDR3: CASSLRAPQRGGADTQYF. The DNA for the CDR3 is TGTGCCAGCAGTTTAAGGGCTCCACAGCGGGGGGGGGCAGATACGCAGTATTTT.

This chain joins TRBV18 and TRBJ2-7, with TRBD1 identical over 8 bases. Trimming cost V 6 bases and J 3 bases; bases outside gene matches: 19. The germline gives CDR1 KGHSH, CDR2 LQKENI. The CDR3 spans 18 residues. In nucleotides, the CDR3 is TGTGCCAGCTCCCCAGGAGGACAGGGAGTAATGAAGAGCTACGAGCAGTACTTC. Residues: CASSPGGQGVMKSYEQYF.

This clonotype was seen repeatedly, ten times or more. The gene calls are TRBV13 and TRBJ2-3; 10 bases are a match to TRBD2. The V and J ends lost 4 bases and 0 bases, in that order; junction bases with no gene match: 4. This CDR3 comprises 16 residues. Looked up from germline, CDR1 is PRHDT and CDR2 is FYEKMQ (reference sequence). CDR3: CASSSPGLASTDTQYF. The CDR3 coding sequence is TGTGCCAGCAGCTCTCCGGGACTAGCGAGCACAGATACGCAGTATTTT.

The V and J genes are TRBV5-1 and TRBJ2-4; D possibly matches TRBD1 or TRBD2 (5 bases each). This CDR3 spans 16 amino acids. CDR1 and CDR2 from the germline V gene are SGHRS and YFSETQ. The V and J ends lost 6 bases and 2 bases respectively, with 18 bases between them. The CDR3 loop reads CASKSGREYTKNIQYF. The CDR3 DNA is TGCGCCAGCAAAAGCGGCAGGGAGTATACCAAAAACATTCAGTACTTC.

This chain links TRBV4-3 with TRBJ2-7, with 7 bases identical to TRBD2. Germline V lookup: CDR1 LGHNA, CDR2 YSLEER. The CDR3 is 13 amino acids. V shed 0 bases, J shed 7 bases, and the junction held 3 bases outside the gene matches. The CDR3 region is CASSQDSGREQYF. CDR3 in DNA: TGCGCCAGCAGCCAAGATAGCGGGCGGGAGCAGTACTTC.

This chain links TRBV9 with TRBJ2-1, with TRBD2 matching 14 bases. This CDR3 spans 22 amino acids. Trimming took 3 bases from V and 2 from J; bases not matched to a gene: 19. CDR1 SGDLS and CDR2 YYNGEE come from the germline V gene. The CDR3 region is CASSATPEGGTSGRQPYNEQFF. CDR3 DNA: TGTGCCAGCAGCGCAACCCCCGAGGGAGGGACTAGCGGGAGACAACCCTACAATGAGCAGTTCTTC.

There are a few counts of this clonotype. The chain employs TRBV10-2 and TRBJ1-2; D is unclear. V was shortened by 2 bases and J by 5 bases, with 12 bases between the two germline ends. CDR1 and CDR2 from the germline V gene are WSHSY and SAAADI. The CDR3 spans 14 residues. This CDR3 is CASSEDKGRYGYTF. The CDR3 DNA sequence: TGCGCCAGCAGTGAGGACAAGGGCCGTTATGGCTACACCTTC.